These 20 T cell receptor beta chains originate from one sample sequenced in a study of CD4 T cells in relation to SARS-CoV-2 and coronaviruses (dated by TCRdb to the early 2020s). Libraries were made using the immunoSEQ multiplex PCR assay. TCRdb mirrors the immuneACCESS table, restricted to in-frame sequences. Some clones are absent from its copies; in checked studies, under half trace to an unresolved V gene, and the reason for the others is unknown. This sample lists around 56,000 clones; approximately 90% were detected once. Jointly, the top ten make up under 1.5% of the sample. CD4+ T cells from unexposed donors were collected before the COVID-19 pandemic (2011-2018). The specimen sequenced was memory CD4+ T cells from PBMCs. The cell subset or site label for this specimen denotes: memory (non-naive) CD4+ T cells. Every receptor here comes from a human donor in good health.

About this clone itself: This sample includes further DNA sequences coding for the same CDR3. The V call is TRBV18, the J call TRBJ1-5; TRBD1 is a possible D gene (6 bases). From germline, CDR1 is KGHSH and CDR2 LQKENI. The CDR3 is 14 amino acids. Trimming removed 6 bases from V and 1 base from J, with 10 bases in between. This chain's CDR3 is CASSQGLSNQPQHF. The CDR3 DNA reads TGTGCCAGCTCCCAGGGGTTGAGCAATCAGCCCCAGCATTTT. Full variable domain (rest looked up from reference TRBV18 and TRBJ1-5): NAGVMQNPRHLVRRRGQEARLRCSPMKGHSHVYWYRQLPEEGLKFMVYLQKENIIDESGMPKERFSAEFPKEGPSILRIQQVVRGDSAAYFCASSQGLSNQPQHFGDGTRLSIL.

The chain's CDR3 is CASSSGQERNTEAFF. CDR3 sequence (DNA): TGCGCCAGCAGCTCCGGACAGGAAAGAAACACTGAAGCTTTCTTT. The rearrangement links TRBV5-1 to TRBJ1-1, with 7 positions matching TRBD1. The CDR3 covers 15 residues. The junction had 7 bases not matched to a gene; V was cut back by 3 bases and J by 2 bases. Germline V lookup: CDR1 SGHRS, CDR2 YFSETQ.

The rearrangement uses TRBV27 and TRBJ1-4; 9 nucleotides match TRBD1. Germline V gene data show CDR1 as MNHEY and CDR2 as SMNVEV (reference sequence). The V and J ends lost 5 bases and 2 bases, in that order; junction bases with no gene match: 3. The CDR3 has 15 residues. This chain's CDR3 is CASSTTGGTNEKLFF. The CDR3 DNA follows: TGTGCCAGCAGTACCACAGGGGGCACTAATGAAAAACTGTTTTTT.

A few counts support this clone. The V gene is TRBV7-4, the J gene TRBJ1-5; unclear D gene. V was cut by 4 bases and J by 2 bases, with 12 bases left in between. This CDR3 comprises 15 residues. Germline V CDR1 and CDR2: SGHVT, SQSDAQ. The CDR3 sequence is CASSSHYKGNQPQHF. CDR3 coding DNA: TGTGCCAGCAGCTCACATTATAAGGGCAATCAGCCCCAGCATTTT.

The chain recombines TRBV5-5 with TRBJ1-2; TRBD1 matches 8 bases. The germline gives CDR1 SGHKS, CDR2 YYEKEE (reference sequence). This CDR3 is built from 14 residues. The V and J ends lost 3 bases and 8 bases, in that order; junction bases with no gene match: 9. CDR3 sequence (DNA): TGTGCCAGCAGCTCACCCGACAGGGGAGGAGGCTACACCTTC. Its protein is CASSSPDRGGGYTF. The full variable domain, with the rest looked up from reference TRBV5-5 and TRBJ1-2, is DAGVTQSPTHLIKTRGQQVTLRCSPISGHKSVSWYQQVLGQGPQFIFQYYEKEERGRGNFPDRFSARQFPNYSSELNVNALLLGDSALYLCASSSPDRGGGYTFGSGTRLTVV.

The V call is TRBV15, the J call TRBJ2-1, with 11 bases lining up with TRBD2. This CDR3 contains 18 residues. V dropped 0 bases and J dropped 0; count of bases not matched to a gene: 4. From germline, CDR1 is LNHNV and CDR2 YYDKDF (reference sequence). The DNA for the CDR3 is TGTGCCACCAGCAGAGATCGAACTAGCGGGAGCTCCTACAATGAGCAGTTCTTC. Its protein is CATSRDRTSGSSYNEQFF.

CDR3 in amino acids: CASSLGPNGELFF. CDR3 nucleotide sequence: TGCGCCAGCAGCTTGGGGCCTAACGGGGAGCTGTTTTTT. This chain links TRBV5-1 with TRBJ2-2; D not resolved. The germline V gene encodes CDR1 SGHRS and CDR2 YFSETQ. Trimming left V 0 bases short and J 7 bases short, with 7 bases between. The CDR3 is 13 amino acids.

The gene calls are TRBV5-4 and TRBJ2-6; D may match TRBD1 or TRBD2 (6 bases each). Deletions cut 2 bases from V and 1 base from J, with 13 bases between. From germline, CDR1 is SGHNT and CDR2 YYREEE (reference sequence). This CDR3 spans 17 amino acids. The CDR3 here is CASSLGGKRSGANVLTF. The CDR3 DNA reads TGTGCCAGCAGCTTAGGGGGGAAAAGGTCTGGGGCCAACGTCCTGACTTTC.

The chain employs TRBV5-4 and TRBJ1-5; no firm D call. Trimming stripped 0 bases from V and 1 base from J, with 5 bases between. The CDR3 is 14 residues long. Germline CDR1 SGHNT, CDR2 YYREEE (reference sequence). In nucleotides, the CDR3 is TGTGCCAGCAGCTTGGGGCTCAGCAATCAGCCCCAGCATTTT. It specifies CASSLGLSNQPQHF. The whole variable domain, remainder taken from reference TRBV5-4 and TRBJ1-5, is ETGVTQSPTHLIKTRGQQVTLRCSSQSGHNTVSWYQQALGQGPQFIFQYYREEENGRGNFPPRFSGLQFPNYSSELNVNALELDDSALYLCASSLGLSNQPQHFGDGTRLSIL.

V usage is TRBV15 and J usage is TRBJ2-2; the D is unclear. This CDR3 spans 13 amino acids. Germline V gene sequence: CDR1 LNHNV, CDR2 YYDKDF (reference sequence). V lost 4 bases, J lost 7 bases, and 10 bases lay in between. CDR3 region: CATSTYIGGELFF. DNA of the CDR3: TGTGCCACCAGCACCTATATCGGCGGGGAGCTGTTTTTT.

This clone was detected only a few times. The rearrangement joins TRBV7-3 to TRBJ2-1; 10 nucleotides match TRBD2. With 5 bases clipped from V and 2 bases from J, the junction kept 15 bases outside the gene matches. The CDR3 runs to 19 residues. Per germline, CDR1 SGHTA and CDR2 FQGTGA. The CDR3 DNA is TGTGCCAGCAGCCCAAATTTGCGGTCAACTAGCGGGACCTACAATGAGCAGTTCTTC. This encodes CASSPNLRSTSGTYNEQFF.

Here the CDR3 reads CASSLSWGSRGYTF. In DNA form, the CDR3 reads TGTGCCAGCAGTTTATCCTGGGGATCAAGGGGCTACACCTTC. The chain has TRBV27 and TRBJ1-2; no clear D. Germline values: CDR1 MNHEY, CDR2 SMNVEV (reference sequence). Trimming took 0 bases from V and 8 from J, leaving 13 bases between them. The CDR3 runs 14 residues.

This clone has only one observation. This sequence joins TRBV7-3 and TRBJ2-3; 8 nucleotides agree with TRBD2. J gave up 2 bases and V 5 bases, and 9 bases lay outside the gene matches. The CDR3 is made up of 16 amino acids. Per germline, CDR1 SGHTA and CDR2 FQGTGA. CDR3: CASSKSGRASTDTQYF. In DNA, the CDR3 is TGTGCCAGCAGCAAGAGCGGGAGAGCATCCACAGATACGCAGTATTTT.

This chain joins TRBV5-4 and TRBJ2-3; no firm D call. The V gene's germline CDR1 is SGHNT and CDR2 YYREEE (reference sequence). The CDR3 sequence is 14 residues long. Trimming stripped 1 base from V and 2 bases from J, with 8 bases between. CDR3 sequence reads: CASSLLSDTDTQYF. The CDR3 DNA is TGTGCCAGCAGCTTGCTCAGCGACACAGATACGCAGTATTTT. Supplemented by reference TRBV5-4 and TRBJ2-3, the full variable domain reads ETGVTQSPTHLIKTRGQQVTLRCSSQSGHNTVSWYQQALGQGPQFIFQYYREEENGRGNFPPRFSGLQFPNYSSELNVNALELDDSALYLCASSLLSDTDTQYFGPGTRLTVL.

This sequence joins TRBV19 and TRBJ1-1; 9 bases fit TRBD1. CDR3 length: 17 amino acids. Germline V gene lookup returns CDR1 LNHDA and CDR2 SQIVND (reference sequence). V was pared by 7 bases and J by 0 bases, with 12 bases of the junction left unmatched. CDR3 sequence (DNA): TGTGCCAGTATCCCCCCCGGACAGGGGTATATGAACACTGAAGCTTTCTTT. It is translated as CASIPPGQGYMNTEAFF.

The chain couples TRBV4-2 to TRBJ2-7; perhaps D is TRBD1 or TRBD2 (5 bases each). CDR3 length equals 14 residues. V gave up 0 bases and J gave up 1 base, with 7 bases separating them. CDR1 and CDR2 (germline): LGHNA, YNFKEQ. The CDR3 DNA follows: TGTGCCAGCAGCCAAGATTGGGGGTCCTACGAGCAGTACTTC. Translation gives CASSQDWGSYEQYF.

The CDR3 sequence: CASSLGTSGRATDTQYF. As DNA, the CDR3 is TGTGCCAGCAGCTTAGGGACTAGCGGGAGAGCCACAGATACGCAGTATTTT. The rearrangement joins TRBV7-9 to TRBJ2-3, with 13 bases identical to TRBD2. The CDR3 extends over 17 amino acids. With 1 base clipped from V and 2 bases from J, the junction kept 3 bases outside the gene matches. Germline CDR1 SEHNR, CDR2 FQNEAQ (reference sequence).

This clone has only one observation. V and J are TRBV5-1 and TRBJ1-1; tentatively, D is TRBD1 (5 bases). The V end lost 4 bases, the J end lost 4 bases, and 14 bases lay between the germline ends. The CDR3 contains 14 residues. In germline, CDR1 is SGHRS, CDR2 YFSETQ. Written as DNA, the CDR3 is TGCGCCAGCAGCAAGCAACAGGAGGCCACTGAAGCTTTCTTT. It yields the protein CASSKQQEATEAFF.

The chain carries TRBV3-1 (or the pseudogene TRBV3-2) and TRBJ2-7, with 8 nucleotides matching TRBD1. J was trimmed by 4 bases and V by 0 bases; bases with no gene match: 8. The germline V gene encodes CDR1 LGHDT and CDR2 YNNKEL (reference sequence). The CDR3 is 16 amino acids. The CDR3 region is CASSQDRAGGYYEQYF. The CDR3 coding sequence is TGTGCCAGCAGCCAAGATCGGGCAGGGGGCTATTACGAGCAGTACTTC.

The chain combines TRBV18 with TRBJ2-7; 11 nucleotides line up with TRBD1. Germline V gives CDR1 KGHSH, CDR2 LQKENI. With V trimmed by 6 bases and J by 3 bases, 4 bases remained unmatched. There are 14 residues in the CDR3. The CDR3, as DNA: TGTGCCAGCTCGGCAGGGACAGGGGGCTACGAGCAGTACTTC. Its translation: CASSAGTGGYEQYF. The variable domain in full, with the rest retrieved from reference TRBV18 and TRBJ2-7, is NAGVMQNPRHLVRRRGQEARLRCSPMKGHSHVYWYRQLPEEGLKFMVYLQKENIIDESGMPKERFSAEFPKEGPSILRIQQVVRGDSAAYFCASSAGTGGYEQYFGPGTRLTVT.